This TCR beta chain was found in a study of shared clonotypes between healthy human individuals. This clone was counted many times. Method: immunoSEQ multiplex PCR; TCRdb's copy keeps in-frame clones and lacks some. The sample holds about 95,000 clones, around 67% seen once. Sequencing was done on a sample of memory CD8+ T cells sorted from blood. This sample's subset: CD45RO+ cells pooled with CCR7-negative TemRA cells. This TCR derives from a man aged 30 to 45 in good health.

The DNA for the CDR3 is TGTGCCAGCAGTGAACTAGCGGGAGGGCAAGATACGCAGTATTTT. It specifies CASSELAGGQDTQYF. The rearrangement uses TRBV6-1 and TRBJ2-3; 12 positions match TRBD2. The CDR3 runs to 15 residues. CDR1 and CDR2 from the germline V gene are MNHNS and SASEGT. V shed 2 bases and J 5 bases; nucleotides not matched to a gene: 2.